These 19 T cell receptor beta chains came from one sample sequenced in a study of T cells in Graves' hyperthyroidism and ophthalmopathy. The investigators amplified TCR beta CDR3 regions from RNA transcripts. Using the HTBI primer set, a first-round RT-PCR was run on the TCR CDR3. TCRdb independently ran MiXCR on the multiplex PCR reads; one entry per CDR3 protein. The sample lists approximately 480,000 distinct CDR3 sequences, less than 25% occurring once. Sequences were obtained from blood. These receptors were collected from a man between 18 and 35 years old with Graves' hyperthyroidism.

The V and J genes are TRBV11-2 and TRBJ2-3; D is unclear. From germline, CDR1 is SGHAT and CDR2 FQNNGV. CDR3 size: 14 residues. The V end lost 3 bases, the J end lost 4 bases, and 11 bases lay between the germline ends. In nucleotides, the CDR3 is TGTGCCAGCAGCTTTGTATCGGGCCCAGATACGCAGTATTTT. Encoded protein: CASSFVSGPDTQYF.

This clonotype was counted many times. The rearrangement uses TRBV6-2 or TRBV6-3 and TRBJ1-2; tentative D call: TRBD1 (5 bases). The length of the CDR3 is 14 residues. Between the trimmed V and J ends, which lost 8 bases and 7 bases, there was a span of 20 bases. CDR1 and CDR2 (germline): MNHEY, SVGEGT. CDR3 loop: CASRPDPGRFGYTF. The CDR3 DNA follows: TGTGCCAGCCGGCCCGACCCGGGGCGTTTTGGCTACACCTTC.

Of note for this clonotype: With a much larger clone just one base away, this may be a read error. The rearrangement links TRBV6-2 or TRBV6-3 to TRBJ1-2, with D unclear. CDR3 size: 11 residues. The germline V gene has CDR1 MNHEY and CDR2 SVGEGT. For the CDR3, the DNA is TGTGCCAGCAGGGCAGAGTATGGCTTCACCTTC. This codes for CASRAEYGFTF.

This clonotype has a count of ten or more. The CDR3 nucleotides are TGCGCCAGCAGCTACGAAGGAAACACCATATATTTT. Translation: CASSYEGNTIYF. The chain couples TRBV5-1 to TRBJ1-3; no clear D. The CDR3 is made up of 12 amino acids. Germline CDR1 SGHRS, CDR2 YFSETQ. Trimming cost V 3 bases and J 4 bases, with 5 bases left between them.

The chain uses TRBV4-3 and TRBJ2-5; D gene unclear. CDR3 length equals 14 residues. Germline V lookup: CDR1 LGHNA, CDR2 YSLEER. Trimming stripped 1 base from V and 0 bases from J, with 6 bases between. The chain's CDR3 is CASSQVLYQETQYF. In DNA form, the CDR3 reads TGCGCCAGCAGCCAAGTTCTCTACCAAGAGACCCAGTACTTC.

This clonotype has just a few counts. V and J are TRBV30 and TRBJ2-7, with D perhaps matching TRBD1 (6 bases). The germline CDR1 and CDR2 sequences are GTSNPN and SVGIG (reference sequence). The CDR3 has 13 residues. V was cut by 3 bases and J by 6 bases, with 15 bases left in between. The CDR3 region has the DNA TGTGCCTGGAGAACAGGGTATGCTACCGAGCAGTACTTC. Its translation: CAWRTGYATEQYF.

This clonotype was recorded many times. The chain links TRBV7-9 to TRBJ2-5; 8 bases agree with TRBD1. CDR1 SEHNR and CDR2 FQNEAQ come from the germline V gene (reference sequence). The J segment lost 5 bases and the V segment lost 5 bases, leaving 7 bases of the junction unmatched. This CDR3 spans 14 amino acids. CDR3 amino acids: CASSPTGAGETQYF. CDR3 nucleotide sequence: TGTGCCAGCAGCCCGACAGGGGCGGGGGAGACCCAGTACTTC.

Comment on this clonotype: This may stem from a read error, because a much larger clone lies one nucleotide away. The rearrangement joins TRBV11-2 to TRBJ1-1; TRBD1 matches 8 bases. There are 16 residues in the CDR3. CDR1 and CDR2 (germline): SGHAT, FQNNGV. The CDR3 DNA follows: TGCGCCAGCATCCAAGTCGGACAGGGCCCGAACACTGAAGCTTTCTTT. This gives the protein CASIQVGQGPNTEAFF.

The rearrangement uses TRBV7-2 and TRBJ2-7, with 12 bases fitting TRBD2. The ends lost 0 bases at V and 0 bases at J; junction bases unmatched: 9. CDR3 length equals 19 residues. CDR1 and CDR2 (germline): SGHTA, FQGNSA. As DNA, the CDR3 is TGTGCCAGCAGCTTAGCGCGTCTAGCGGGGGGGCCCAGCTCCTACGAGCAGTACTTC. As protein: CASSLARLAGGPSSYEQYF. The full variable domain, rest sourced from reference TRBV7-2 and TRBJ2-7, is GAGVSQSPSNKVTEKGKDVELRCDPISGHTALYWYRQSLGQGLEFLIYFQGNSAPDKSGLPSDRFSAERTGGSVSTLTIQRTQQEDSAVYLCASSLARLAGGPSSYEQYFGPGTRLTVT.

J is TRBJ1-5 and V is TRBV20-1; the match to TRBD1 covers 10 bases. This CDR3 is 14 amino acids long. V shed 3 bases, J shed 9 bases, and the junction held 8 bases outside the gene matches. Germline lookup yields CDR1 DFQATT and CDR2 SNEGSKA (reference sequence). The CDR3 loop is CSARVPGQGLPQHF. Written as DNA, the CDR3 is TGCAGTGCTAGGGTTCCGGGACAGGGGTTGCCCCAGCATTTT.

This clonotype was observed at least ten times. The V and J genes are TRBV27 and TRBJ1-5; TRBD1 agrees at 10 bases. V shed 6 bases and J 4 bases; nucleotides not matched to a gene: 3. Germline V gene lookup returns CDR1 MNHEY and CDR2 SMNVEV (reference sequence). This CDR3 has 14 amino acids. Written as DNA, the CDR3 is TGTGCCAGCAGCCGACAGGGGGCAAATCAGCCCCAGCATTTT. Translated, it gives CASSRQGANQPQHF.

This clonotype appeared many times. The chain has TRBV6-2 or TRBV6-3 and TRBJ2-2; the match to TRBD1 covers 9 bases. V shed 5 bases, J shed 7 bases, and the junction held 8 bases outside the gene matches. Germline loops: CDR1 MNHEY, CDR2 SVGEGT. The length of the CDR3 is 15 residues. CDR3 in amino acids: CASSLGQGIVGELFF. The CDR3 bases are TGTGCCAGCAGTCTGGGACAGGGTATCGTCGGGGAGCTGTTTTTT.

This clonotype was counted at least ten times. This chain uses TRBV12-3 or TRBV12-4 with TRBJ2-5; 10 nucleotides line up with TRBD2. This CDR3 is 15 amino acids long. The trim removed 6 bases at V and 3 bases at J, leaving 7 bases unmatched. In DNA, the CDR3 is TGTGCCAGCAGCCCCACCACTAGCGGGGAAGAGACCCAGTACTTC. It encodes CASSPTTSGEETQYF.

This clonotype appeared many times. V is TRBV6-1 and J is TRBJ1-1; possible D gene TRBD1, 5 bases. From germline, CDR1 is MNHNS and CDR2 SASEGT. The CDR3 consists of 14 residues. V was cut by 3 bases and J by 7 bases, with 15 bases left in between. CDR3: CASSEFWGGDEAFF. Here the CDR3 DNA reads TGTGCCAGCAGTGAGTTTTGGGGAGGGGATGAAGCTTTCTTT.

This clonotype was detected ten times or more. The chain is built from TRBV12-3 or TRBV12-4 and TRBJ1-5; D uncertain. CDR3 length: 15 amino acids. V was clipped by 3 bases and J by 2 bases, with 11 bases between them. The CDR3 reads CASSFGTVGNQPQHF. CDR3 DNA sequence: TGTGCCAGCAGTTTTGGTACAGTAGGCAATCAGCCCCAGCATTTT.

This clonotype has at least ten counts. This chain joins TRBV7-9 and TRBJ2-7, with 7 nucleotides matching TRBD1. The junction had 2 bases not matched to a gene; V was cut back by 0 bases and J by 6 bases. The CDR3 is 13 amino acids. In germline, CDR1 is SEHNR, CDR2 FQNEAQ (reference sequence). The chain's CDR3 is CASSLAAGGEQYF. The CDR3 DNA sequence: TGTGCCAGCAGCTTAGCGGCAGGGGGCGAGCAGTACTTC.

At least ten counts were recorded for this clonotype. The chain recombines TRBV12-3 or TRBV12-4 with TRBJ1-5; D perhaps matches TRBD1 (5 bases). CDR3 length equals 14 residues. The ends were cut back, 3 bases at V and 6 bases at J, with 12 bases in the middle. The CDR3 DNA reads as TGTGCCAGCAGTTTCGGTCAGGGCCTTCAGCCCCAGCATTTT. Its protein product is CASSFGQGLQPQHF.

This clonotype has at least ten counts. The V call is TRBV19, the J call TRBJ1-2; the D gene is possibly TRBD1 (5 bases). This CDR3 spans 14 amino acids. Germline values: CDR1 LNHDA, CDR2 SQIVND (reference sequence). Trimming removed 5 bases at V and 3 bases at J, with 13 bases between. This CDR3 reads CASSGANLYYGYTF. The CDR3 coding sequence is TGTGCCAGTAGTGGGGCCAATTTGTACTATGGCTACACCTTC. The whole variable domain, filled in from reference TRBV19 and TRBJ1-2, reads DGGITQSPKYLFRKEGQNVTLSCEQNLNHDAMYWYRQDPGQGLRLIYYSQIVNDFQKGDIAEGYSVSREKKESFPLTVTSAQKNPTAFYLCASSGANLYYGYTFGSGTRLTVV.

Ten or more counts support this clonotype. The chain combines TRBV6-5 with TRBJ2-6, with D perhaps being TRBD1 or TRBD2 (6 bases each). CDR1 MNHEY and CDR2 SVGAGI come from the germline V gene. The V gene lost 2 bases and the J gene lost 4 bases, with 12 bases spanning the gap. The CDR3 covers 16 residues. The CDR3 here is CASSYQGGTGANVLTF. CDR3 nucleotides: TGTGCCAGCAGTTACCAAGGGGGGACGGGGGCCAACGTCCTGACTTTC.